These 21 T cell receptor beta chains were sequenced from one sample in a study of memory CD4+ T cells and cytomegalovirus serostatus. Assay used: immunoSEQ multiplex PCR; TCRdb lists only in-frame clones, some missing. The sample consists of around 38,000 clones, about three quarters of them appearing once. The sort gate was single viable CD3+CD4+CD8-CD45RO+ cells for memory CD4+ T cells. The sample consisted of memory CD4+ T cells from blood. The receptors shown here come from an adult in good health and CMV-seronegative.

Only a few counts were recorded for this clone. The chain couples TRBV29-1 to TRBJ1-1, with D tentatively TRBD1 (6 bases). In germline, CDR1 is SQVTM, CDR2 ANQGSEA. This CDR3 contains 13 residues. V lost 3 bases, J lost 0 bases, and 8 bases lay in between. The DNA of the CDR3 is TGCAGCGTTGAGAGGGACATGAACACTGAAGCTTTCTTT. It specifies CSVERDMNTEAFF. The full variable domain, completed using reference TRBV29-1 and TRBJ1-1, is SAVISQKPSRDICQRGTSLTIQCQVDSQVTMMFWYRQQPGQSLTLIATANQGSEATYESGFVIDKFPISRPNLTFSTLTVSNMSPEDSSIYLCSVERDMNTEAFFGQGTRLTVV.

This clone appeared a few times. The chain links TRBV29-1 to TRBJ1-1, with TRBD1 matching over 7 bases. CDR1 and CDR2 (germline): SQVTM, ANQGSEA. The CDR3 is 17 residues long. V gave up 4 bases and J gave up 0 bases; unmatched junction bases: 14. CDR3 nucleotide sequence: TGCAGCGTTGGGGGGCCCAGGCAGGGACAGTTGAACACTGAAGCTTTCTTT. Amino acids: CSVGGPRQGQLNTEAFF.

The rearrangement uses TRBV5-6 and TRBJ2-7, with TRBD1 identical over 9 bases. V dropped 2 bases and J dropped 6; count of bases not matched to a gene: 6. The CDR3 sequence is 14 residues long. Germline-derived CDR1 and CDR2 are SGHDT and YYEEEE. The CDR3 DNA sequence: TGTGCCAGCAGCTTACCGGGACAGGGAAGCGAGCAGTACTTC. This codes for CASSLPGQGSEQYF.

The chain joins TRBV5-1 to TRBJ2-7; the match to TRBD2 covers 10 bases. Germline lookup yields CDR1 SGHRS and CDR2 YFSETQ. Trimming removed 0 bases from V and 6 bases from J; junction bases left unmatched: 6. The CDR3 loop spans 15 amino acids. This CDR3 is CASSLALAGATEQYF. DNA of the CDR3: TGCGCCAGCAGCTTGGCCCTAGCGGGAGCTACCGAGCAGTACTTC.

This clone has more than one count but fewer than ten. The V gene is TRBV19, the J gene TRBJ2-1, with 8 bases that match TRBD2. The CDR3 consists of 15 residues. Germline assignment: CDR1 LNHDA and CDR2 SQIVND (reference sequence). With 3 bases clipped from V and 3 bases from J, the junction kept 4 bases outside the gene matches. The CDR3, as DNA: TGTGCCAGTAGTATGGAGGGACTAGTCTACAATGAGCAGTTCTTC. Encoded protein: CASSMEGLVYNEQFF.

The rearrangement uses TRBV30 and TRBJ2-6; 9 bases are a match to TRBD1. With 3 bases clipped from V and 10 bases from J, the junction kept 4 bases outside the gene matches. CDR3 length: 13 amino acids. CDR1 GTSNPN and CDR2 SVGIG come from the germline V gene (reference sequence). The CDR3 sequence is CAWSLTGGNVLTF. The CDR3 coding sequence is TGTGCCTGGAGCCTGACAGGGGGAAACGTCCTGACTTTC.

The V call is TRBV5-1, the J call TRBJ2-1; 7 bases line up with TRBD2. Germline CDR1 reads SGHRS; CDR2 reads YFSETQ. V shed 5 bases and J 5 bases; nucleotides not matched to a gene: 7. This CDR3 has 14 residues. This CDR3 is CASSDSGRNNEQFF. The CDR3 DNA sequence: TGCGCCAGCAGTGATAGCGGGCGTAACAATGAGCAGTTCTTC. Looking up the rest from reference TRBV5-1 and TRBJ2-1 gives the full variable domain: KAGVTQTPRYLIKTRGQQVTLSCSPISGHRSVSWYQQTPGQGLQFLFEYFSETQRNKGNFPGRFSGRQFSNSRSEMNVSTLELGDSALYLCASSDSGRNNEQFFGPGTRLTVL.

This chain joins TRBV19 and TRBJ2-5, with a weak D call TRBD2 (6 bases). Germline assignment: CDR1 LNHDA and CDR2 SQIVND (reference sequence). Deletions cut 4 bases from V and 10 bases from J, with 13 bases between. CDR3 length: 12 amino acids. The CDR3 DNA is TGTGCCAGTAGTACGTCCGGGCGGGACCAGTACTTC. Translation: CASSTSGRDQYF.

The chain couples TRBV5-1 to TRBJ1-2; TRBD1 is a possible D gene (5 bases). The CDR3 contains 14 residues. Germline lookup yields CDR1 SGHRS and CDR2 YFSETQ. V shed 7 bases and J shed 4 bases, with 17 bases lying between them. CDR3 DNA sequence: TGCGCCAGCGGACCTACAGGTCCCCCCTATGGCTACACCTTC. Its translation: CASGPTGPPYGYTF.

The chain employs TRBV11-2 and TRBJ2-3; the D is unclear. This CDR3 has 12 amino acids. Per the germline V gene, CDR1 is SGHAT and CDR2 is FQNNGV. V was clipped by 5 bases and J by 7 bases, with 10 bases between them. CDR3 DNA: TGTGCCAGCAGCCCAGGACCATATACGCAGTATTTT. As protein: CASSPGPYTQYF.

The count of this clone is one. The V gene is TRBV6-6, the J gene TRBJ2-4; possible D gene TRBD2, 6 bases. Trimming pared 7 bases from V and 3 bases from J, leaving 10 bases between. Germline V CDR1 and CDR2: MNHNY, SVGAGI (reference sequence). This CDR3 spans 13 amino acids. The CDR3 DNA follows: TGTGCCAGCACGGGGGTCATCAAAAACATTCAGTACTTC. Amino acids: CASTGVIKNIQYF.

In its sample, this clone was seen once. The rearrangement uses TRBV7-2 and TRBJ2-7; 14 bases match TRBD2. Germline-derived CDR1 and CDR2 are SGHTA and FQGNSA. Trimming removed 4 bases from V and 6 bases from J; junction bases left unmatched: 2. This CDR3 spans 14 amino acids. CDR3 sequence (DNA): TGTGCCAGCAGCTCGACTAGCGGGGGGGGCGAGCAGTACTTC. This sequence encodes CASSSTSGGGEQYF.

On this clone itself: The junction departs from the called germline gene at one end, perhaps through a read error. The gene calls are TRBV7-2 and TRBJ2-2; tentatively, D is TRBD1 or TRBD2 (7 bases each). CDR3 length: 13 residues. The germline V gene encodes CDR1 SGHTA and CDR2 FQGNSA. DNA for the CDR3: TGTGCCAGCAGCCATTTGGGCGGGGAGGGGGCTTCTTTT. It codes for CASSHLGGEGASF.

The chain joins TRBV30 to TRBJ2-3; 12 bases line up with TRBD2. V was pared by 5 bases and J by 3 bases, with 6 bases of the junction left unmatched. This CDR3 contains 15 residues. The germline gives CDR1 GTSNPN, CDR2 SVGIG (reference sequence). The CDR3 is CAWGETSGRTDTQYF. CDR3 DNA: TGTGCCTGGGGGGAGACTAGCGGGAGAACAGATACGCAGTATTTT.

This clone appeared a few times. The V call is TRBV11-1, the J call TRBJ2-5; TRBD1 agrees at 9 bases. The CDR3 runs 15 residues. Per germline, CDR1 SGHAT and CDR2 FQDESV (reference sequence). J lost 2 bases, V lost 6 bases, and 7 bases had no gene match. CDR3 sequence: CASRRGTGPQETQYF. The CDR3 coding sequence is TGTGCCAGCAGGAGGGGGACAGGGCCGCAAGAGACCCAGTACTTC. Full variable domain (missing parts from reference TRBV11-1 and TRBJ2-5): EAEVAQSPRYKITEKSQAVAFWCDPISGHATLYWYRQILGQGPELLVQFQDESVVDDSQLPKDRFSAERLKGVDSTLKIQPAELGDSAMYLCASRRGTGPQETQYFGPGTRLLVL.

The V gene is TRBV7-2, the J gene TRBJ1-2; no firm D call. V was pared by 1 base and J by 3 bases, with 6 bases between. Germline V CDR1 and CDR2: SGHTA, FQGNSA. The CDR3 totals 13 residues. As DNA, the CDR3 is TGTGCCAGCAGCTTAGGGAGGGACTATGGCTACACCTTC. Its protein product is CASSLGRDYGYTF.

The rearrangement joins TRBV11-3 to TRBJ2-2, with a possible D match to TRBD1 (5 bases). V lost 8 bases and J 1 base, leaving 11 bases between the germline ends. The CDR3 spans 14 residues. The V gene's germline CDR1 is SGHNT and CDR2 YENEEA. The CDR3 DNA follows: TGTGCCAGCCGAAGGGGCCGGAACACCGGGGAGCTGTTTTTT. Translated, it gives CASRRGRNTGELFF. Together with reference TRBV11-3 and TRBJ2-2, the CDR3 gives the full variable domain: EAGVVQSPRYKIIEKKQPVAFWCNPISGHNTLYWYLQNLGQGPELLIRYENEEAVDDSQLPKDRFSAERLKGVDSTLKIQPAELGDSAVYLCASRRGRNTGELFFGEGSRLTVL.

The rearrangement joins TRBV15 to TRBJ2-7; 7 nucleotides agree with TRBD1. V shed 6 bases, J shed 6 bases, and the junction held 14 bases outside the gene matches. The CDR3 extends over 15 amino acids. Germline assignment: CDR1 LNHNV and CDR2 YYDKDF (reference sequence). The CDR3 nucleotides are TGTGCCACCAGTAGTGGGACAGCGGTACCGGGCGAGCAGTACTTC. It encodes CATSSGTAVPGEQYF.

The gene calls are TRBV28 and TRBJ1-4; a weak D match, TRBD1 (5 bases). The CDR3 has 13 residues. V was trimmed by 7 bases and J by 11 bases, leaving 17 bases between them. Germline V gene data show CDR1 as MDHEN and CDR2 as SYDVKM. The CDR3 DNA reads TGTGCCAGCACCTTACAGGAAGGTACGAAACTGTTTTTT. It specifies CASTLQEGTKLFF.

This clone has only a few counts. The CDR3 nucleotides are TGTGCCAGCAGTCCAGTGCGGGCCTCAGATACGCAGTATTTT. Protein sequence: CASSPVRASDTQYF. The rearrangement links TRBV2 to TRBJ2-3, with D maybe TRBD2 (5 bases). The CDR3 contains 14 residues. Deletions cut 5 bases from V and 4 bases from J, with 13 bases between. Per the germline V gene, CDR1 is SNHLY and CDR2 is FYNNEI.

The chain links TRBV19 to TRBJ2-7; 7 nucleotides agree with TRBD2. J lost 3 bases, V lost 3 bases, and 8 bases had no gene match. Germline loops: CDR1 LNHDA, CDR2 SQIVND (reference sequence). The CDR3 runs to 15 residues. CDR3 sequence: CASSISAGNFYEQYF. CDR3 coding DNA: TGTGCCAGTAGTATTTCAGCGGGGAATTTCTACGAGCAGTACTTC.